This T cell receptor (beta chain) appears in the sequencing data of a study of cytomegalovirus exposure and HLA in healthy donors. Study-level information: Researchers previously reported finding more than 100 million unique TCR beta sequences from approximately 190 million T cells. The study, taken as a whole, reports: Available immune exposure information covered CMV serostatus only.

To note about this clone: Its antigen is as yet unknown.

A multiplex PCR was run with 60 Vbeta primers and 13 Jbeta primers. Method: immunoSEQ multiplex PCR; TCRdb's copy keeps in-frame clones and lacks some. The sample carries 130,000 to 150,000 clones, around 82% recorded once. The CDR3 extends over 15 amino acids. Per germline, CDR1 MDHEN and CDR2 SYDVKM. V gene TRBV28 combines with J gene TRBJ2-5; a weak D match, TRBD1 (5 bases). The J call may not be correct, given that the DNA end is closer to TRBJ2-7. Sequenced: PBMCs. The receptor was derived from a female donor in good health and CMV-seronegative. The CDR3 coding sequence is TGTGCCAGCAGTTTATGGGACATCCCAAACTACGAGCAGTACTTC. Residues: CASSLWDIPNYEQYF.